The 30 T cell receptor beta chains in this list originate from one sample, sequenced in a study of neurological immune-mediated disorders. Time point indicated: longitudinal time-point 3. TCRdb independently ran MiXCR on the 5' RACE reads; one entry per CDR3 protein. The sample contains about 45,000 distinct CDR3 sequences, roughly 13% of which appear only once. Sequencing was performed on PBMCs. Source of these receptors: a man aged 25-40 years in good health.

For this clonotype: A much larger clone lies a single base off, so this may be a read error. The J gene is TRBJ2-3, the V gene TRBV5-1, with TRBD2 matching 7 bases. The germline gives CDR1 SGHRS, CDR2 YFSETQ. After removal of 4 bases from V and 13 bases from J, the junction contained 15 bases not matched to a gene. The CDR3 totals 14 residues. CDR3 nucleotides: TGCGCCAGCAGCCTGGGAGAGAGACTAGCACAGGAGTATTTT. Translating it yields CASSLGERLAQEYF.

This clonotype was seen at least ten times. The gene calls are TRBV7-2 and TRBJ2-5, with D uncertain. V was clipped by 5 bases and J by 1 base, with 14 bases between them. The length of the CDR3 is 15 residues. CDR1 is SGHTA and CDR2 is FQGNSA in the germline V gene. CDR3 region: CASSPSVGFQETQYF. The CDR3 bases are TGTGCCAGCAGCCCCTCGGTTGGGTTCCAAGAGACCCAGTACTTC. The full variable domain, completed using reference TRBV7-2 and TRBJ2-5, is GAGVSQSPSNKVTEKGKDVELRCDPISGHTALYWYRQSLGQGLEFLIYFQGNSAPDKSGLPSDRFSAERTGGSVSTLTIQRTQQEDSAVYLCASSPSVGFQETQYFGPGTRLLVL.

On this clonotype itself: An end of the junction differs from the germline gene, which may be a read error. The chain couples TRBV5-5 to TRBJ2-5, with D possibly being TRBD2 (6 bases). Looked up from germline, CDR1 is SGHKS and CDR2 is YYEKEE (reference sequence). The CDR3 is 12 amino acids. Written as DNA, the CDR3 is TGTGCCGGAGGGGTGGACCAAAAGACCCAGTACTTC. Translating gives CAGGVDQKTQYF.

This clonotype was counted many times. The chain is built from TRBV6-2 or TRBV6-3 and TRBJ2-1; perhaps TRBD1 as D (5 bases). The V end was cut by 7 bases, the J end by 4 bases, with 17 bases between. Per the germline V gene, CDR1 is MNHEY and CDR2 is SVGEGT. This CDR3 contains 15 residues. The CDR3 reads CASTPTASNYNEQFF. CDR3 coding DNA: TGTGCCAGCACGCCGACAGCCTCAAATTACAATGAGCAGTTCTTC.

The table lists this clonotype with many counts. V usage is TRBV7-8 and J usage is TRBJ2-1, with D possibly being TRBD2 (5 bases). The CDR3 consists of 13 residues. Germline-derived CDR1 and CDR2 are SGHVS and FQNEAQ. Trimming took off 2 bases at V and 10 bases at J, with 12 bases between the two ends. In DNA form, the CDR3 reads TGTGCCAGCAGCTTACTCCCGGGCGGGGAGCAGTTCTTC. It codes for CASSLLPGGEQFF. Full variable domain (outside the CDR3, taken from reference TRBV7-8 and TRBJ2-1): GAGVSQSPRYKVAKRGQDVALRCDPISGHVSLFWYQQALGQGPEFLTYFQNEAQLDKSGLPSDRFFAERPEGSVSTLKIQRTQQEDSAVYLCASSLLPGGEQFFGPGTRLTVL.

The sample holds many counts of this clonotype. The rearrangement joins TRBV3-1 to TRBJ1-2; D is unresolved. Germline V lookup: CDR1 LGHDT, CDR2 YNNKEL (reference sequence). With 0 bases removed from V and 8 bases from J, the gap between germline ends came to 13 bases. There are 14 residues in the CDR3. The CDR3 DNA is TGTGCCAGCAGCCAAGATCTTTGGGCGGGAGGCTACACCTTC. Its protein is CASSQDLWAGGYTF.

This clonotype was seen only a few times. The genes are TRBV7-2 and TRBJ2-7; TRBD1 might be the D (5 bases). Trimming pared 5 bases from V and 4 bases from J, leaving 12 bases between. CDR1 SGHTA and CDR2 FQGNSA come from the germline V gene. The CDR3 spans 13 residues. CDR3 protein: CASSLSQGYEQYF. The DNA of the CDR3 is TGTGCCAGCAGCCTAAGTCAGGGATACGAGCAGTACTTC. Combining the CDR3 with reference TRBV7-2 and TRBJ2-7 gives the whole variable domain GAGVSQSPSNKVTEKGKDVELRCDPISGHTALYWYRQSLGQGLEFLIYFQGNSAPDKSGLPSDRFSAERTGGSVSTLTIQRTQQEDSAVYLCASSLSQGYEQYFGPGTRLTVT.

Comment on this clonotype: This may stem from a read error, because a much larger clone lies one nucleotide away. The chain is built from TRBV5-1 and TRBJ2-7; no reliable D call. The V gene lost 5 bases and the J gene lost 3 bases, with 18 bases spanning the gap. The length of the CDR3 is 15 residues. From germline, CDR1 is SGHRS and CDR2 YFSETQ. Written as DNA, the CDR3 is TGCGCCAGCAGGGTGGCCCTTTCGGTTATCTACGAGCAGTACTTC. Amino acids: CASRVALSVIYEQYF.

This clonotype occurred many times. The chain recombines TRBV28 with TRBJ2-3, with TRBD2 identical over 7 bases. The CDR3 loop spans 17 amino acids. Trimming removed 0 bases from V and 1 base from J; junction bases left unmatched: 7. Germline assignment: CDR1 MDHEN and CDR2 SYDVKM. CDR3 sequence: CASSLWGGSGGTDTQYF. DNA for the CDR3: TGTGCCAGCAGTTTATGGGGCGGAAGCGGGGGCACAGATACGCAGTATTTT.

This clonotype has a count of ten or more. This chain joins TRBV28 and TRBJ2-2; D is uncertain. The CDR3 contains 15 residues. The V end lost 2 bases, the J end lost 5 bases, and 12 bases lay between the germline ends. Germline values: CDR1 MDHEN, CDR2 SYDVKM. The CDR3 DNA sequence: TGTGCCAGCAGTTTAGAGCCCTGGGGTACCGGGGAGCTGTTTTTT. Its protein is CASSLEPWGTGELFF.

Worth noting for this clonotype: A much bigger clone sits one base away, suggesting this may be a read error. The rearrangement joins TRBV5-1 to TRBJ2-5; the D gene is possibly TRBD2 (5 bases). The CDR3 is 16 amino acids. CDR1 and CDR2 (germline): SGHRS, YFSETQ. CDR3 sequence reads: CASSLVGNTGGETQNF. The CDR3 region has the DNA TGCGCCAGCAGCTTGGTTGGGAACACCGGTGGGGAGACCCAGAACTTC.

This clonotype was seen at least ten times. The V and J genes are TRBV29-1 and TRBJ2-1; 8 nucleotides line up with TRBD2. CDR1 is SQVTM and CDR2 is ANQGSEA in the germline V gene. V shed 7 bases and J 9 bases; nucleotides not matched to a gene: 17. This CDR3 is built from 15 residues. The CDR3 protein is CSGRRISGRNTEQFF. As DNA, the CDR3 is TGCAGCGGTCGAAGAATAAGCGGGAGAAATACTGAGCAGTTCTTC.

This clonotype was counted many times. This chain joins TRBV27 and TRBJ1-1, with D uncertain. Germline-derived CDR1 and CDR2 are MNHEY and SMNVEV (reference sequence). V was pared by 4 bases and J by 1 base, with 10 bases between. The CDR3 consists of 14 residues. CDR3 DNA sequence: TGTGCCAGCAGTTCCCAGGCAGCGAACACTGAAGCTTTCTTT. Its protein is CASSSQAANTEAFF.

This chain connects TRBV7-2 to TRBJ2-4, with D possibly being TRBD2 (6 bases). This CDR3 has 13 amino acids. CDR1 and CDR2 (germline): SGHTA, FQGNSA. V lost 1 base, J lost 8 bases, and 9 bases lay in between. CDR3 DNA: TGTGCCAGCAGCTTAGAGGGCGGGGACATTCAGTACTTC. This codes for CASSLEGGDIQYF.

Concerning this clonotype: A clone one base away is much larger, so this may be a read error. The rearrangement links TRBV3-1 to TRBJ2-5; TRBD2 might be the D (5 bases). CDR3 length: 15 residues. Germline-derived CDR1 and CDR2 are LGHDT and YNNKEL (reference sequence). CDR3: CASRQASGYQETQYF. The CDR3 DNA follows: TGTGCCAGCAGACAAGCGTCGGGATATCAAGAGACCCAGTACTTC.

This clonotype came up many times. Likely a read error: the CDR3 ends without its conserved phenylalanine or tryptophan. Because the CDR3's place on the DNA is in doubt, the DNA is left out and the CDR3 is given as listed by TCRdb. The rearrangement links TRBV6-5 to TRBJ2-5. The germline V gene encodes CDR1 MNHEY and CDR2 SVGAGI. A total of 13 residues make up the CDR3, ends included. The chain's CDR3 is CASSYSRQTVKTL.

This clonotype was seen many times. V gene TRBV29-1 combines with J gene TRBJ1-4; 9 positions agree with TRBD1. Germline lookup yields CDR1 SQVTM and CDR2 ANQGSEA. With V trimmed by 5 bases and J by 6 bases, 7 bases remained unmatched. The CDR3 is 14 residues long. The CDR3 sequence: CSVFGTGKDEKLFF. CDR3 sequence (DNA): TGCAGCGTTTTTGGGACAGGGAAAGATGAAAAACTGTTTTTT.

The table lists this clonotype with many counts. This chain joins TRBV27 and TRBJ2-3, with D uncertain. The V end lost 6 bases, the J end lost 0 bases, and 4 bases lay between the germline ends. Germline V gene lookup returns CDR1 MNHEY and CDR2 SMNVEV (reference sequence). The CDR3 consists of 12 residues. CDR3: CASSQSTDTQYF. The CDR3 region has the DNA TGTGCCAGCAGCCAAAGCACAGATACGCAGTATTTT.

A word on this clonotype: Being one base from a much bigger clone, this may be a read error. Here the CDR3 DNA reads TGTGCTAGTTGTTTGGTACCGGACGGAAGCTCTGGGGCCAACGTCCTGACTTTC. This translates into CASCLVPDGSSGANVLTF. The rearrangement uses TRBV12-5 and TRBJ2-6, with D unclear. CDR1 and CDR2 (germline): LGHNT, FRNRAP. CDR3 length: 18 amino acids.

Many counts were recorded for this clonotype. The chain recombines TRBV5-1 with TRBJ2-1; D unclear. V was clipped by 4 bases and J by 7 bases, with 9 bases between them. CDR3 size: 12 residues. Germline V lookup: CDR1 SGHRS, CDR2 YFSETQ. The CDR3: CASSQSNNEQFF. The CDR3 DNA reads TGCGCCAGCAGCCAAAGTAATAATGAGCAGTTCTTC.

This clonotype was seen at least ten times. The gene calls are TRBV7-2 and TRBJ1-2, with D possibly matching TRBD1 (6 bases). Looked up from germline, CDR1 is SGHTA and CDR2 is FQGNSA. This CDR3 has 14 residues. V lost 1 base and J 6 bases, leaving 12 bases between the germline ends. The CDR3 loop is CASSLGRGAHGYTF. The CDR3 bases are TGTGCCAGCAGCTTAGGCCGGGGGGCCCATGGCTACACCTTC.

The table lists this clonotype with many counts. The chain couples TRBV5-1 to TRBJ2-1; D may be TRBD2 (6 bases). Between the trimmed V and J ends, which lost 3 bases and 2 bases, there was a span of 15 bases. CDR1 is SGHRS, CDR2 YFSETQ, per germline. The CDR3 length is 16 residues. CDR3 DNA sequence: TGCGCCAGCAGCTGGGGGGTGGGAGGCACCTACAATGAGCAGTTCTTC. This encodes CASSWGVGGTYNEQFF. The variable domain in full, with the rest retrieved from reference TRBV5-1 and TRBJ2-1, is KAGVTQTPRYLIKTRGQQVTLSCSPISGHRSVSWYQQTPGQGLQFLFEYFSETQRNKGNFPGRFSGRQFSNSRSEMNVSTLELGDSALYLCASSWGVGGTYNEQFFGPGTRLTVL.

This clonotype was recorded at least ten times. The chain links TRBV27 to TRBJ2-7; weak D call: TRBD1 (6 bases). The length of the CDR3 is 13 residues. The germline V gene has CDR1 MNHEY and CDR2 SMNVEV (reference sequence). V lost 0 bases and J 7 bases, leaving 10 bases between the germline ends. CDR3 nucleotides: TGTGCCAGCAGTTTATCGACAGGACGGGAGCAGTACTTC. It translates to CASSLSTGREQYF.

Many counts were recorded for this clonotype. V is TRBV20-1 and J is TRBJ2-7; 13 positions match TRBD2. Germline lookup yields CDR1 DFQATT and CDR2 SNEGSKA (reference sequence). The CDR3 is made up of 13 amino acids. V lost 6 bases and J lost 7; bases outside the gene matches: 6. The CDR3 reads CSAIGLAGVEQYF. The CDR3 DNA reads TGCAGTGCCATAGGACTAGCGGGAGTAGAGCAGTACTTC.

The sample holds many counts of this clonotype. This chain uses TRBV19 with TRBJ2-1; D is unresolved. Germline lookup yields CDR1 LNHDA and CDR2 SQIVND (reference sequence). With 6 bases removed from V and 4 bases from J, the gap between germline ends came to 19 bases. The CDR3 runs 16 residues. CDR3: CASSPRQEKMYNEQFF. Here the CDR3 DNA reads TGTGCCAGTAGCCCTAGACAAGAGAAGATGTACAATGAGCAGTTCTTC.

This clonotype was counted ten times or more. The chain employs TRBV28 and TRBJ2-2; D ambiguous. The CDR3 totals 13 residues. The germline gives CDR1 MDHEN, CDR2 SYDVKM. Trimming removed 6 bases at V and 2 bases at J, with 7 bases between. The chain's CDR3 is CASSVLNTGELFF. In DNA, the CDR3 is TGTGCCAGCAGCGTACTAAACACCGGGGAGCTGTTTTTT.

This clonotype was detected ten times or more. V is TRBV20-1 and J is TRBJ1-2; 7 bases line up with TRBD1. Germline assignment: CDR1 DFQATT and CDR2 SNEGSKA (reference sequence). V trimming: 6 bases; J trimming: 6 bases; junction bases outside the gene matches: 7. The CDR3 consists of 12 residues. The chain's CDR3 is CSATGDMDGYTF. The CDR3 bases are TGCAGTGCCACAGGGGATATGGATGGCTACACCTTC.

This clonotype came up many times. CDR3 loop: CAISERSAGELFF. The CDR3 DNA is TGTGCCATCAGTGAGAGGAGCGCCGGGGAGCTGTTTTTT. The chain couples TRBV10-3 to TRBJ2-2; the D is unclear. The V gene lost 2 bases and the J gene lost 6 bases, with 7 bases spanning the gap. Germline V gene lookup returns CDR1 ENHRY and CDR2 SYGVKD. This CDR3 is 13 amino acids long.

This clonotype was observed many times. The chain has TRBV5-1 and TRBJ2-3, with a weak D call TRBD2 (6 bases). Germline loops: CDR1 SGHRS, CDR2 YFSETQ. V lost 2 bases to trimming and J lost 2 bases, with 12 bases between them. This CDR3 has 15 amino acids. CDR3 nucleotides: TGCGCCAGCAGCTTTCGCGGGGAGACCACAGATACGCAGTATTTT. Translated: CASSFRGETTDTQYF.

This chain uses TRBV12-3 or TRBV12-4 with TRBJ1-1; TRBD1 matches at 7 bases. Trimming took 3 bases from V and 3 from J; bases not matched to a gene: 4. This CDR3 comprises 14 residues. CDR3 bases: TGTGCCAGCAGTTTGGGCCAGGGGGACACTGAAGCTTTCTTT. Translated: CASSLGQGDTEAFF.